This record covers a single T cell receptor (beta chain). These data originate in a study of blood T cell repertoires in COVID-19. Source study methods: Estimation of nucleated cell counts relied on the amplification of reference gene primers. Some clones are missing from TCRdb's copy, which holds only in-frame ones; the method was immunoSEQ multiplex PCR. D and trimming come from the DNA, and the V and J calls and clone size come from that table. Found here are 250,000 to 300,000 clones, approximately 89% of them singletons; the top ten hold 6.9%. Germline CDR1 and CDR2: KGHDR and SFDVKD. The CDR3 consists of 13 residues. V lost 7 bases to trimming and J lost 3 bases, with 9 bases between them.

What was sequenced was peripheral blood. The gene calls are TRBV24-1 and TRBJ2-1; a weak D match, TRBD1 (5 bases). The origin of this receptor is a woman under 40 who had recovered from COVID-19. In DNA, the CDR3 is TGTGCCACCAGCACAGGCCACTACAATGAGCAGTTCTTC. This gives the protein CATSTGHYNEQFF.